This T cell receptor beta chain was profiled in a study of blood T cell repertoires in COVID-19. As for the study in general: Specimens from acute and convalescent COVID-19 originated in the United States, Italy and Spain. In each case, the material was cDNA or gDNA derived from T cells, B-cell-depleted T cells, or PBMCs.

The germline V gene has CDR1 MGHDK and CDR2 SYGVNS. The CDR3 runs to 15 residues. V was pared by 2 bases and J by 8 bases, with 16 bases between. Under the authors' procedure: Reference gene primer amplification gave nucleated cell count estimates. The data were produced by immunoSEQ multiplex PCR, yet TCRdb's version contains in-frame clones alone and is incomplete. That table supplies the V and J calls and clone size; D and trimming were determined from the DNA. The sample consists of about 89,000 clones, 80% of them appearing once. V usage is TRBV25-1 and J usage is TRBJ2-4, with a weak D call TRBD2 (6 bases). The source of this sequence is a woman of 80 years or more with acute or convalescent COVID-19. The sequencing input was peripheral blood. CDR3 sequence (DNA): TGTGCCAGCAGTGAACAGGGAGGTGGGTGGCACATTCAGTACTTC. Protein: CASSEQGGGWHIQYF.